This T cell receptor beta chain is from a study of blood T cell repertoires in COVID-19. About the research overall: Some COVID-19 samples were acute and others convalescent; all came from the United States, Italy and Spain. PBMCs, B-cell-depleted T cells, or T cells provided the cDNA or gDNA that made up the material.

In the source study's methods: From reference gene primer amplification, estimates of nucleated cell counts were derived. Data came from immunoSEQ multiplex PCR; TCRdb stores just in-frame clones and leaves some out. Clonal size and the V and J genes are those of that table, whereas D and trimming came from the DNA. The data hold 450,000 to 500,000 clones, with approximately 85% observed a single time. V was clipped by 10 bases and J by 5 bases, with 23 bases between them. Germline V gene lookup returns CDR1 MGHDK and CDR2 SYGVNS. This CDR3 is 15 amino acids long. The sample holds one count of this clone.

This receptor was taken from a human donor in a cohort sampled during active COVID-19. The sequencing sample was made of peripheral blood. The rearrangement uses TRBV25-1 and TRBJ1-2; D call uncertain. DNA of the CDR3: TGTGCCACCTTAGCCTACGACGGCCGATTTTATGGCTACACCTTC. Its translation: CATLAYDGRFYGYTF.